The 28 T cell receptor beta chains in this list originate from one sample, sequenced in a study of beta chain features in type 1 diabetes. Reverse transcription of all isolated RNA meant that expressed TCRB transcripts were sequenced. Repertoires were generated with immunoSEQ multiplex PCR, while TCRdb's copy carries only in-frame clones and drops some. This table has hundreds of thousands of clones, roughly 11% appearing once. Sequenced material: naive CD4+ T cells from blood. These receptors were collected from a woman between 18 and 29 years old in good health.

This rearrangement joins TRBV7-3 to TRBJ2-1, with D hard to call. The CDR3 has 13 amino acids. V dropped 6 bases and J dropped 3 bases, with 9 bases sitting between them. Germline-derived CDR1 and CDR2 are SGHTA and FQGTGA. CDR3 coding DNA: TGTGCCAGCAGTCTGGGCCACTACAATGAGCAGTTCTTC. Translation: CASSLGHYNEQFF.

This clone occurred a few times. V gene TRBV2 combines with J gene TRBJ2-1; 9 nucleotides line up with TRBD2. Germline lookup yields CDR1 SNHLY and CDR2 FYNNEI. The CDR3 totals 14 residues. V lost 4 bases to trimming and J lost 13 bases; unmatched junction nucleotides: 11. The CDR3 reads CASSGPLVLAGQFF. CDR3 coding DNA: TGTGCCAGCAGTGGACCCCTAGTACTAGCGGGTCAGTTCTTC.

The genes are TRBV7-2 and TRBJ2-1; 13 nucleotides agree with TRBD2. Germline CDR1 reads SGHTA; CDR2 reads FQGNSA. J was trimmed by 7 bases and V by 7 bases; bases with no gene match: 7. This CDR3 has 15 amino acids. The CDR3 nucleotides read TGTGCCAGCAATTTTAGGACTAGCGGGAGAAATGAGCAGTTCTTC. It translates to CASNFRTSGRNEQFF. Drawing the rest from reference TRBV7-2 and TRBJ2-1, the complete variable domain is GAGVSQSPSNKVTEKGKDVELRCDPISGHTALYWYRQSLGQGLEFLIYFQGNSAPDKSGLPSDRFSAERTGGSVSTLTIQRTQQEDSAVYLCASNFRTSGRNEQFFGPGTRLTVL.

This CDR3 reads CASGFHSKTDQESDTQYF. The DNA for the CDR3 is TGTGCTAGTGGTTTCCACTCCAAGACGGATCAGGAGAGCGATACGCAGTATTTT. The V gene is TRBV12-5, the J gene TRBJ2-3; D ambiguous. Looked up from germline, CDR1 is LGHNT and CDR2 is FRNRAP. The CDR3 is made up of 18 amino acids. The V and J ends lost 3 bases and 6 bases respectively, with 25 bases between them.

The chain couples TRBV28 to TRBJ1-4; TRBD1 matches 7 bases. V lost 8 bases to trimming and J lost 5 bases; unmatched junction nucleotides: 5. The germline V gene encodes CDR1 MDHEN and CDR2 SYDVKM. The CDR3 has 13 amino acids. The CDR3 coding sequence is TGTGCCAGCGAGGACAGGTCGAATGAAAAACTGTTTTTT. Translation gives CASEDRSNEKLFF.

V gene TRBV15 combines with J gene TRBJ2-1; 8 bases are a match to TRBD2. The germline V gene has CDR1 LNHNV and CDR2 YYDKDF (reference sequence). Trimming removed 0 bases from V and 3 bases from J; junction bases left unmatched: 10. The CDR3 spans 18 residues. CDR3 loop: CATSRDTLAEGIYNEQFF. In DNA form, the CDR3 reads TGTGCCACCAGCAGAGATACACTAGCGGAGGGCATCTACAATGAGCAGTTCTTC. Together with reference TRBV15 and TRBJ2-1, the CDR3 gives the full variable domain: DAMVIQNPRYQVTQFGKPVTLSCSQTLNHNVMYWYQQKSSQAPKLLFHYYDKDFNNEADTPDNFQSRRPNTSFCFLDIRSPGLGDTAMYLCATSRDTLAEGIYNEQFFGPGTRLTVL.

The V call is TRBV7-9, the J call TRBJ1-4, with D uncertain. This CDR3 contains 12 residues. V lost 0 bases and J lost 8, with 4 bases in between. Looked up from germline, CDR1 is SEHNR and CDR2 is FQNEAQ (reference sequence). In nucleotides, the CDR3 is TGTGCCAGCAGCTTAGCGAGCGAAAAACTGTTTTTT. Its protein product is CASSLASEKLFF.

The sample holds a few counts of this clone. The chain is built from TRBV9 and TRBJ2-4; no definite D call. The germline V gene encodes CDR1 SGDLS and CDR2 YYNGEE. The CDR3 is 16 residues long. The germline V and J ends were trimmed by 3 bases and 2 bases, with 15 bases remaining between them. CDR3 sequence reads: CASSAGPSSSKNIQYF. The CDR3 DNA reads TGTGCCAGCAGCGCCGGTCCTTCGAGTTCCAAAAACATTCAGTACTTC.

V is TRBV28 and J is TRBJ1-6; 7 positions agree with TRBD1. Germline CDR1 MDHEN, CDR2 SYDVKM. V was clipped by 5 bases and J by 8 bases; unmatched bases: 9. This CDR3 is 15 amino acids long. CDR3 amino acids: CASSRNQGGYSPLHF. For the CDR3, the DNA is TGTGCCAGCAGTCGCAACCAGGGGGGGTATTCACCCCTCCACTTT.

This clone has more than one count but fewer than ten. The rearrangement joins TRBV4-3 to TRBJ2-3, with D uncertain. The V end was cut by 1 base, the J end by 8 bases, with 13 bases between. Germline V gives CDR1 LGHNA, CDR2 YSLEER. The CDR3 consists of 14 residues. CDR3 protein: CASSQAGTGRTQYF. The CDR3 nucleotides read TGCGCCAGCAGCCAAGCTGGTACCGGGCGTACGCAGTATTTT.

The chain uses TRBV7-2 and TRBJ1-4; possibly TRBD1 for D (5 bases). CDR3 length equals 14 residues. From germline, CDR1 is SGHTA and CDR2 FQGNSA. The germline V and J ends were trimmed by 5 bases and 5 bases, with 12 bases remaining between them. CDR3 amino acids: CASSPGPSNEKLFF. CDR3 DNA sequence: TGTGCCAGCAGCCCAGGGCCGAGCAATGAAAAACTGTTTTTT.

The chain links TRBV7-2 to TRBJ2-7, with D maybe TRBD1 (7 bases). Germline V CDR1 and CDR2: SGHTA, FQGNSA. The CDR3 consists of 15 residues. V was trimmed by 5 bases and J by 2 bases, leaving 16 bases between them. CDR3 in DNA: TGTGCCAGCAGCCGACAGGGAGGCGTTACCTACGAGCAGTACGTC. Encoded protein: CASSRQGGVTYEQYV.

The table lists this clone with a few counts. The V gene is TRBV4-1, the J gene TRBJ2-1; TRBD1 aligns across 7 bases. J lost 8 bases, V lost 2 bases, and 15 bases had no gene match. Germline V lookup: CDR1 MGHRA, CDR2 YSYEKL. CDR3 length: 17 amino acids. The CDR3 sequence is CASSQPYRDSGKYEQFF. The CDR3 DNA follows: TGCGCCAGCAGCCAACCATACCGGGACAGCGGAAAGTATGAGCAGTTCTTC.

This clone was seen a few times. Here the CDR3 DNA reads TGCGCCAGCAGCCGGACTAGCGGGATCTACGAGCAGTACTTC. As protein: CASSRTSGIYEQYF. The rearrangement uses TRBV4-1 and TRBJ2-7, with 12 bases fitting TRBD2. Germline CDR1 MGHRA, CDR2 YSYEKL. Losses at the gene ends were 4 bases for V and 3 bases for J; bases not matched to a gene: 1. The CDR3 runs 14 residues.

The CDR3 coding sequence is TGTGCCAGCAGTGGGACTAGCGGGTACCAAGAGACCCAGTACTTC. Its translation is CASSGTSGYQETQYF. V and J are TRBV28 and TRBJ2-5; 12 bases agree with TRBD2. Germline loops: CDR1 MDHEN, CDR2 SYDVKM. CDR3 length equals 15 residues. Trimming took 5 bases from V and 0 from J; bases not matched to a gene: 1.

V usage is TRBV7-2 and J usage is TRBJ2-2, with TRBD2 as a possible D gene (6 bases). Germline loops: CDR1 SGHTA, CDR2 FQGNSA. This CDR3 is built from 17 residues. V was shortened by 5 bases and J by 0 bases, with 16 bases between the two germline ends. The CDR3 coding sequence is TGTGCCAGCAGCCGCCCTGGTGGGGGGTCGAACACCGGGGAGCTGTTTTTT. Translating it yields CASSRPGGGSNTGELFF. Full variable domain (rest looked up from reference TRBV7-2 and TRBJ2-2): GAGVSQSPSNKVTEKGKDVELRCDPISGHTALYWYRQSLGQGLEFLIYFQGNSAPDKSGLPSDRFSAERTGGSVSTLTIQRTQQEDSAVYLCASSRPGGGSNTGELFFGEGSRLTVL.

The CDR3 DNA sequence: TGTGCCAGCAGTTCGCGCCGCCCCCAGCATTTT. Its translation is CASSSRRPQHF. The rearrangement links TRBV28 to TRBJ1-5; D unresolved. Germline values: CDR1 MDHEN, CDR2 SYDVKM. Trimming stripped 4 bases from V and 10 bases from J, with 8 bases between. This CDR3 has 11 residues.

The V call is TRBV5-1, the J call TRBJ1-2; no definite D call. CDR1 and CDR2 from the germline V gene are SGHRS and YFSETQ. V was clipped by 3 bases and J by 1 base, with 13 bases between them. This CDR3 spans 15 amino acids. The CDR3: CASSSQPEFNYGYTF. The CDR3 nucleotides are TGCGCCAGCAGCTCCCAACCGGAGTTTAACTATGGCTACACCTTC.

This clone has more than one count but fewer than ten. CDR3 DNA: TGCGCCAGCAGCTCATCGGGCACAGATACGCAGTATTTT. This translates into CASSSSGTDTQYF. This chain connects TRBV5-1 to TRBJ2-3; the D is unclear. Germline values: CDR1 SGHRS, CDR2 YFSETQ. Trimming left V 3 bases short and J 1 base short, with 6 bases between. CDR3 length: 13 amino acids.

The chain recombines TRBV19 with TRBJ2-4, with D perhaps matching TRBD1 (6 bases). CDR1 is LNHDA, CDR2 SQIVND, per germline (reference sequence). The CDR3 runs to 14 residues. V lost 7 bases to trimming and J lost 2 bases, with 12 bases between them. CDR3 in amino acids: CASTEGVTKNIQYF. The DNA of the CDR3 is TGTGCCAGTACTGAGGGGGTTACCAAAAACATTCAGTACTTC.

Points on this clone: Different DNA sequences within this sample yield the same CDR3. The chain carries TRBV7-2 and TRBJ1-1; D not certain. The CDR3 is made up of 14 amino acids. Per the germline V gene, CDR1 is SGHTA and CDR2 is FQGNSA. V lost 1 base and J 0 bases, leaving 6 bases between the germline ends. CDR3 amino acids: CASSLVVLNTEAFF. Written as DNA, the CDR3 is TGTGCCAGCAGCTTAGTCGTGTTGAACACTGAAGCTTTCTTT. The entire variable domain, with the rest obtained from reference TRBV7-2 and TRBJ1-1, is as follows: GAGVSQSPSNKVTEKGKDVELRCDPISGHTALYWYRQSLGQGLEFLIYFQGNSAPDKSGLPSDRFSAERTGGSVSTLTIQRTQQEDSAVYLCASSLVVLNTEAFFGQGTRLTVV.

This clone appeared a few times. The chain employs TRBV7-9 and TRBJ2-3; 10 nucleotides match TRBD2. This CDR3 region has 15 residues. The trim removed 3 bases at V and 2 bases at J, leaving 2 bases unmatched. The germline V gene encodes CDR1 SEHNR and CDR2 FQNEAQ (reference sequence). For the CDR3, the DNA is TGTGCCAGCAGCTTCACTAGCGGGACCACAGATACGCAGTATTTT. It translates to CASSFTSGTTDTQYF.

The J gene is TRBJ1-5, the V gene TRBV9, with unresolved D. The ends were cut back, 0 bases at V and 0 bases at J, with 7 bases in the middle. This CDR3 has 15 residues. Germline V lookup: CDR1 SGDLS, CDR2 YYNGEE. The CDR3 DNA is TGTGCCAGCAGCGTAGATCCAGTTAGCAATCAGCCCCAGCATTTT. Its translation is CASSVDPVSNQPQHF.

This clone appeared a few times. The chain joins TRBV2 to TRBJ2-3, with D possibly called TRBD1 or TRBD2 (6 bases each). The CDR3 spans 15 residues. V lost 3 bases, J lost 8 bases, and 18 bases lay in between. Germline lookup yields CDR1 SNHLY and CDR2 FYNNEI. The CDR3: CASSEEGGPGGTQYF. The CDR3, as DNA: TGTGCCAGCAGTGAGGAGGGGGGTCCGGGTGGTACGCAGTATTTT.

This clone was picked up a small number of times. The rearrangement links TRBV29-1 to TRBJ1-1, with D hard to call. Germline CDR1 is SQVTM and CDR2 is ANQGSEA. The V end lost 4 bases, the J end lost 1 base, and 10 bases lay between the germline ends. The CDR3 is 13 residues long. In nucleotides, the CDR3 is TGCAGCGTTGTGGAGGCCCCGAACACTGAAGCTTTCTTT. This translates into CSVVEAPNTEAFF.

This clone was recorded a few times. CDR3 coding DNA: TGTGCCAGCAGCGTCGGGACAGGGGGCCAGCCCCAGCATTTT. This translates into CASSVGTGGQPQHF. The chain carries TRBV9 and TRBJ1-5, with 12 bases identical to TRBD1. Germline V lookup: CDR1 SGDLS, CDR2 YYNGEE. Germline trimming cut 2 bases from V and 7 bases from J; bases unmatched to any gene: 1. This CDR3 has 14 amino acids.

In its sample, this clone was seen a few times. The chain joins TRBV18 to TRBJ2-5; D not resolved. The CDR3 loop spans 16 amino acids. In germline, CDR1 is KGHSH, CDR2 LQKENI. With 6 bases removed from V and 0 bases from J, the gap between germline ends came to 17 bases. In DNA form, the CDR3 reads TGTGCCAGCTCTCTAACACCCGTATCGTACCAAGAGACCCAGTACTTC. The encoded protein is CASSLTPVSYQETQYF.

A few counts support this clone. CDR3 sequence: CASSDRSGSTIDTQYF. CDR3 bases: TGTGCCAGCAGCGATAGATCAGGGAGCACAATAGATACGCAGTATTTT. This rearrangement joins TRBV5-4 to TRBJ2-3; tentatively, D is TRBD1 or TRBD2 (5 bases each). Germline assignment: CDR1 SGHNT and CDR2 YYREEE (reference sequence). The V and J ends lost 4 bases and 5 bases respectively, with 20 bases between them. This CDR3 spans 16 amino acids.